This T cell receptor beta chain is drawn from a study of control samples from healthy donors and cancer patients. Sequencing was performed with immunoSEQ multiplex PCR; in TCRdb, only in-frame clones are kept and a portion is missing. The sample includes about 150,000 clones, around 95% seen only once; the top ten take approximately 5.7%. Trimming removed 6 bases at V and 4 bases at J, with 16 bases between. CDR1 is SNHLY, CDR2 FYNNEI, per germline. This CDR3 comprises 15 residues. The V call is TRBV2, the J call TRBJ1-5, with D uncertain. The sequencing input was blood. The TCR originated in a man in his forties in good health. In DNA form, the CDR3 reads TGTGCCAGCAGCAAAGACGGACTTAATAATCAGCCCCAGCATTTT. Amino acids: CASSKDGLNNQPQHF.